A selection of T cell receptor beta chains follows, all from one sample in a study of response to subunit inactivated influenza vaccine. MiXCR, run by TCRdb on the RT-PCR reads, gives a single entry per CDR3 protein. The data show around 200,000 distinct CDR3 sequences, approximately 12% seen once. These data were also reused for a study on T cells expressing NK-cell markers.

Sequencing used CD8+ T cells sorted from PBMCs, obtained 11 to 12 days after vaccination. The receptors were sampled from a man aged 50-60 years who received an inactivated influenza vaccine. CDR3s include the opening cysteine and the closing phenylalanine or tryptophan. The order of the fields is J gene, V gene, D gene, CDR3 protein. The D gene is left open where the match is weak.

>TRBJ2-2|TRBV20-1|-
CSARTTGELFF
>TRBJ2-7|TRBV28|-
CASSLGLIYEQYF
>TRBJ2-5|TRBV6-1|-
CASRQSGLQETQYF
>TRBJ2-3|TRBV27|-
CASSLSLTNTQYF
>TRBJ2-1|TRBV12-3/TRBV12-4|TRBD1
CASRLGTDSGNEQFF
>TRBJ2-2|TRBV6-8|TRBD1
CASRPQTPGQGPLNTGELFF
>TRBJ1-5|TRBV24-1|-
CATSARDSNQPQHF
>TRBJ2-3|TRBV23-1|-
CASSLPPAESTDTQYF
>TRBJ2-3|TRBV4-2|TRBD2
CASSQALAGIVNTQYF
>TRBJ2-1|TRBV7-7|TRBD2
CASSLEGSGATLTQFF
>TRBJ2-1|TRBV6-2/TRBV6-3|-
CASHHLPGEVNEQFF
>TRBJ2-1|TRBV19|-
CASNSHSYNEQFF
>TRBJ2-6|TRBV7-9|TRBD2
CASSHSGRLPSGANVLTF
>TRBJ2-6|TRBV2|TRBD1
CTCRSDRSPAPSGANVLTF
>TRBJ1-5|TRBV2|-
CASSPGGTSNQPQHF
>TRBJ2-2|TRBV28|-
CASTLSGTTDATTNTGELFF
>TRBJ2-6|TRBV12-3/TRBV12-4|TRBD1
CASSPETGARSGANVLTF
>TRBJ2-1|TRBV7-8|TRBD2
CASSSGLAGLYDEQCF
>TRBJ2-4|TRBV12-3/TRBV12-4|TRBD1
CASSFRTGDIQYF
>TRBJ2-1|TRBV6-5|-
CASSYSTQGYEQFF
>TRBJ2-1|TRBV20-1|TRBD1
CSVPTRDSINEQFF
>TRBJ1-1|TRBV6-5|-
CASSYSAPSVNTEAFF
>TRBJ2-1|TRBV7-9|-
CASSSHGSSYNEQFF
>TRBJ2-2|TRBV20-1|-
CSASWESTGELFF
>TRBJ2-7|TRBV11-1|-
CASSYILSSYEQYF
>TRBJ2-7|TRBV27|-
CASSPWAYSSKSAEQYF
>TRBJ2-1|TRBV11-2|-
CASRDRRDEQFF
>TRBJ1-3|TRBV7-9|-
CASSFILEGNTIYF
>TRBJ2-3|TRBV7-2|TRBD2
CASSFQRGGTSTDTQYF
>TRBJ1-4|TRBV15|-
CATSSFAGATNEKLFF
>TRBJ2-1|TRBV3-1|-
CASSPHRPYNEQFF
>TRBJ2-5|TRBV4-1|TRBD2
CASSRPVAGAQETQYF
>TRBJ2-1|TRBV4-3|-
CASSQDWAASYNEQFF
>TRBJ1-1|TRBV7-9|-
CASSLGGDRTEAFF
>TRBJ2-6|TRBV7-2|-
CASSLGPAAANVLTF
>TRBJ2-7|TRBV6-2/TRBV6-3|TRBD1
CASSQPDRGSYEQYF
>TRBJ1-5|TRBV29-1|-
CSVDTGQGPNQPQHF
>TRBJ1-1|TRBV7-9|-
CASSLAPTGLTEAFF
>TRBJ2-7|TRBV4-1|TRBD1
CASSPTGGEQYF
>TRBJ1-4|TRBV28|-
CASSPRGRPKNEKLFF
>TRBJ2-7|TRBV28|-
CASSLDNGNYEQYF
>TRBJ1-4|TRBV11-2|TRBD1
CASSSRQGAVSGEKLFF
>TRBJ2-3|TRBV9|-
CASSVEGRATDTQYF
>TRBJ2-1|TRBV6-5|TRBD2
CASSYTSGYNEQFF
>TRBJ2-3|TRBV27|-
CASSPFTSLTTDTQYF
>TRBJ2-7|TRBV2|TRBD2
CASSESGAPYEQYF
>TRBJ2-1|TRBV5-1|-
CASSTLTGAYYNEQFF
>TRBJ1-5|TRBV28|-
CASSLFLTPGVDQPQHF
>TRBJ1-6|TRBV28|TRBD1
CASSWTGSNSPLHF
>TRBJ2-6|TRBV6-2/TRBV6-3|-
CASSYGSGANVLTF
>TRBJ2-2|TRBV12-3/TRBV12-4|-
CASSLGFGGKAGELFF
>TRBJ2-5|TRBV10-2|-
CASSEYPSLRETQYF
>TRBJ2-1|TRBV4-2|TRBD1
CASSTGVLCNEQFF
>TRBJ1-1|TRBV11-2|-
CASSLQDSTEAFF
>TRBJ2-5|TRBV5-1|TRBD1
CASSFGQGYQETQYF
>TRBJ2-7|TRBV4-3|-
CASSQDWGGAVYEQYF
>TRBJ2-1|TRBV7-9|-
CASSLDRATTYNEQFF
>TRBJ2-2|TRBV28|TRBD2
CASTQTRDYHTGELFF
>TRBJ2-7|TRBV7-9|TRBD1
CASSNDGQGSSYEQYF
>TRBJ2-1|TRBV11-2|TRBD2
CASSSTSERYNEQFF